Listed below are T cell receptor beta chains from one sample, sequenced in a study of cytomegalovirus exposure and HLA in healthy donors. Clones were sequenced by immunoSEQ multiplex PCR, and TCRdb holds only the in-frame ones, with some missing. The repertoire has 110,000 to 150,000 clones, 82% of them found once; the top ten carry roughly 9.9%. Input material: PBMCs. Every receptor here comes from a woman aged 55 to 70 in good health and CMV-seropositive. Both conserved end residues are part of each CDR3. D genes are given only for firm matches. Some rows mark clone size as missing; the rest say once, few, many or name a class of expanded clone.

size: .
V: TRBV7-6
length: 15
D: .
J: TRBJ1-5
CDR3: CASSLGGGGGQPQHF
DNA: TGTGCCAGCAGCTTAGGAGGGGGTGGAGGTCAGCCCCAGCATTTT

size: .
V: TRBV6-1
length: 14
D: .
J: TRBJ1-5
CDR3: CASSESWGLEPQHF
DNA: TGTGCCAGCAGTGAATCTTGGGGACTGGAGCCCCAGCATTTT

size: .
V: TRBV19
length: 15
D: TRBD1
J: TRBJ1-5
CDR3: CASSMLNRGLQPQHF
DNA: TGTGCCAGTAGTATGTTAAACAGGGGGCTTCAGCCCCAGCATTTT

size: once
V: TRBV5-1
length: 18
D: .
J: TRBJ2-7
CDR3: CASRGGRLLPARTYEQYF
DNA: TGCGCCAGCAGGGGGGGGCGGCTACTCCCCGCCCGAACCTACGAGCAGTACTTC

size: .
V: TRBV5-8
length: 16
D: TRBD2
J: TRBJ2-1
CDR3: CASRPSGTSPYNEQFF
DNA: TGTGCCAGCCGCCCCTCCGGGACTAGCCCCTACAATGAGCAGTTCTTC

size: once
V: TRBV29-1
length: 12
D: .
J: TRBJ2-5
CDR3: CSVTGIQETQYF
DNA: TGCAGCGTAACAGGTATCCAAGAGACCCAGTACTTC

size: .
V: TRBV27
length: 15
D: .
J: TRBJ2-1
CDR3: CASSPRLAGYNEQFF
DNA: TGTGCCAGCAGTCCCCGGTTAGCTGGGTACAATGAGCAGTTCTTC

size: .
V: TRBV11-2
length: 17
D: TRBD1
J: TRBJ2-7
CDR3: CASSPTWGQGMNYEQYF
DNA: TGTGCCAGCAGCCCAACCTGGGGACAGGGAATGAACTACGAGCAGTACTTC

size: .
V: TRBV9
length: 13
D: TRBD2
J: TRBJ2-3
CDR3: CASTRGSTDTQYF
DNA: TGTGCCAGCACGCGGGGGAGCACAGATACGCAGTATTTT

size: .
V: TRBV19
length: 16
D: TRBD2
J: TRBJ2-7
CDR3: CASSLGTSGSRYEQYF
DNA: TGTGCCAGTAGTCTGGGGACTAGCGGGAGTAGGTACGAGCAGTACTTC

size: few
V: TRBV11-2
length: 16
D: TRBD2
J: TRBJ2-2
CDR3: CASSLILAGPPGELFF
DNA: TGTGCCAGCAGTCTGATACTAGCGGGGCCTCCTGGGGAGCTGTTTTTT

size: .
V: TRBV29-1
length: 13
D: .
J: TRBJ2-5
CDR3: CSASPAGFGEQYF
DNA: TGCAGCGCCTCACCCGCGGGGTTCGGAGAGCAGTACTTC

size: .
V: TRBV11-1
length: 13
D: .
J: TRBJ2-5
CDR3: CASSRGGMETQYF
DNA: TGTGCCAGCTCACGGGGCGGGATGGAGACCCAGTACTTC

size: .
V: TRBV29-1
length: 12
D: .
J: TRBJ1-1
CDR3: CSVEWGGTEAFF
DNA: TGCAGCGTTGAGTGGGGGGGAACTGAAGCTTTCTTT

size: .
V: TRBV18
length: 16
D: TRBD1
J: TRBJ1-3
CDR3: CASSPTRDRGRNTIYF
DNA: TGTGCCAGCTCACCCACCCGGGACAGGGGAAGAAACACCATATATTTT

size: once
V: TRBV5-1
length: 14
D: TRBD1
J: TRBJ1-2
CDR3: CASSPGRDSYGYTF
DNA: TGCGCCAGCAGCCCCGGCCGGGACAGCTATGGCTACACCTTC

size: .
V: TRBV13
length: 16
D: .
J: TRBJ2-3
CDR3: CASSGRGGYTTDTQYF
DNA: TGTGCCAGCAGCGGACGCGGGGGCTATACCACAGATACGCAGTATTTT

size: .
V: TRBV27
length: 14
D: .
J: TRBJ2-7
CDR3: CASSTRDNSYEQYF
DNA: TGTGCCAGCAGTACCCGGGACAACTCCTACGAGCAGTACTTC

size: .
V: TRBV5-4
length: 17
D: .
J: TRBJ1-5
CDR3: CASSFLGEGGIDQPQHF
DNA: TGTGCCAGCAGCTTTTTGGGGGAGGGTGGGATTGATCAGCCCCAGCATTTT

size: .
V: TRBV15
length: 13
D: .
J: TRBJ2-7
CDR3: CATRGLLSYEQYF
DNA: TGTGCCACCAGGGGACTTCTCTCCTACGAGCAGTACTTC

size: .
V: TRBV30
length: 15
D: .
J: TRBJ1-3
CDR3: CAWSVEGVSGNTIYF
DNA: TGTGCCTGGAGTGTCGAAGGGGTCTCTGGAAACACCATATATTTT

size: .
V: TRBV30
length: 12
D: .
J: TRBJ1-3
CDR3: CAWKDFGNTIYF
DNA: TGTGCCTGGAAGGACTTTGGAAACACCATATATTTT

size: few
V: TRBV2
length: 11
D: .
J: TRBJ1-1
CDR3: CARDKLSEAFF
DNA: TGTGCCAGAGACAAACTCTCTGAAGCTTTCTTT

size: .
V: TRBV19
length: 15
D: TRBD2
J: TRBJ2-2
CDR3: CASSTAGVNTGELFF
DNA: TGTGCCAGTAGTACAGCGGGAGTGAACACCGGGGAGCTGTTTTTT